This TCR beta chain was sequenced for a study of T cell responses to AZD1222 COVID-19 vaccine (dated by TCRdb to 2020 to 2022). Study-level background: AZD1222 recipients with second doses at about 4 weeks or about 12 weeks were pooled, because spike-specific TCR depth and breadth did not differ between schedules. Trial participants were enrolled by age into subgroups of 18-55, 56-69 and 70-plus years, and approximately 150, 30 and 60 TCR-sequenced participants, respectively, were included in these subgroups. A total of 233 trial participants underwent TCR sequencing, of whom 200 to 220 received two doses of AZD1222 and 26 received two doses of the MenACWY control vaccine. What the work shows at the level of the full study, not this receptor alone: Conclusions about previously exposed vaccinees are limited because only six or seven AZD1222 recipients were SARS-CoV-2 seropositive at baseline. Because no day 14 peak-response samples were available, the repertoires could be characterized only after the peak T cell response. In the small 56-69-year group, the increase in depth fell short of significance, most likely because of low power. Most participants were white British and females outnumbered males, and the authors suggested that clonal diversity may have been underestimated. The vaccine-associated CD4 TCRs covered the entire spike protein, and the dominant responses fell in regions 160-218 and 743-854. A significant rise in spike-specific TCR breadth and depth was observed after two AZD1222 doses relative to day 0 and relative to MenACWY recipients. Reportedly, close to half of the unique spike-specific TCRs recognized epitopes lying outside the regions that are mutated in the B.1.351 and B.1.1.7 variants.

V drops 0 bases and J drops 4 bases, leaving 17 bases in between. CDR1 and CDR2, per the germline V gene, are SGDLS and YYNGEE. The CDR3, cysteine through phenylalanine, is 16 amino acids long. The kept DNA is CDR3 alone, 48 bases in frame from the first base. The sample's time point label, decoded: baseline before first vaccination. Vaccinee samples came from UK trials COV001 and COV002, including a single-blind randomized controlled phase 2/3 trial of AZD1222 (ChAdOx1 nCoV-19) in healthy adults. Trial participant PBMC samples were collected at day 0 and day 28 after the second dose for TCRbeta chain sequencing. The CDR3 regions of human TCRbeta chains were analyzed by immunosequencing. In the paper's pipeline: Repertoire TCRs were matched against a reference library of SARS-CoV-2-specific TCRs generated with the MIRA antigen-specificity platform. Breadth was defined as the fraction of unique TCRs that were SARS-CoV-2-associated, and depth was defined as the fraction of total T cells that were SARS-CoV-2-associated. Using the MIRA data, each spike-specific TCR was mapped to the spike region that the TCR reacts to and placed in a CD4 or CD8 class. Log10-transformed breadth and depth values were compared by one-way ANOVA with Sidak's multiple comparisons tests. Entries here come from immuneACCESS through TCRdb and include only in-frame sequences with V and J called. Some clones fail to appear in such tables; in the studies checked, an unresolved V gene covers under half of the shortfall, and the cause of the remainder is unknown. V and J calls and clone size are given by that table; D and trimming were obtained from the DNA. This sample lists more than 75,000 clones; approximately 90% were detected once. The ten largest clonotypes hold about 7.8% of the sample.

A note on this clone: The antigen it binds to is not known. No much larger clone exists at a distance of one base, and base qualities are not known.

The receptor was isolated from an adult in good health. The chain employs TRBV9 and TRBJ2-7, with TRBD1 perhaps the D gene, on 5 matching bases. The sequencing here drew on peripheral blood, taken on day 0 of AZD1222 vaccination. At the DNA level, the sequence is TGTGCCAGCAGCGTAGTCCCAGGGATCTCCCCTTACGAGCAGTACTTC. Its protein product is CASSVVPGISPYEQYF.